Following are 18 T cell receptor beta chains from one sample sequenced in a study of metastatic and nonmetastatic thyroid tumors. TCRdb called clones again from the PCR reads with MiXCR. The sample has about 17,000 clones, about a third seen once. Thyroid surgery took place with no prior treatment in any patient. The sequencing sample was made of tumor tissue. Receptors originate from a female donor with papillary thyroid cancer or a benign thyroid nodule (not recorded which). Some clones in this sample may be carry-over from other donors' samples.

This chain joins TRBV2 and TRBJ2-3, with a tentative D call TRBD1 (5 bases). The CDR3 has 15 residues. Germline V gives CDR1 SNHLY, CDR2 FYNNEI. V was clipped by 2 bases and J by 0 bases, with 9 bases between them. The CDR3 region is CASSETGSSTDTQYF. The CDR3 nucleotides read TGTGCCAGCAGTGAAACAGGATCTAGCACAGATACGCAGTATTTT. Full variable domain (missing parts from reference TRBV2 and TRBJ2-3): EPEVTQTPSHQVTQMGQEVILRCVPISNHLYFYWYRQILGQKVEFLVSFYNNEISEKSEIFDDQFSVERPDGSNFTLKIRSTKLEDSAMYFCASSETGSSTDTQYFGPGTRLTVL.

This clone is labeled as large. The rearrangement joins TRBV28 to TRBJ1-5, with D unclear. Germline CDR1 is MDHEN and CDR2 is SYDVKM. V dropped 2 bases and J dropped 5 bases, with 10 bases sitting between them. The CDR3 runs 14 residues. DNA of the CDR3: TGTGCCAGCAGTTTAAGAGACGCCTATCAGCCCCAGCATTTT. Encoded protein: CASSLRDAYQPQHF.

V usage is TRBV20-1 and J usage is TRBJ2-7; D is undetermined. This CDR3 has 16 amino acids. The V end lost 4 bases, the J end lost 3 bases, and 22 bases lay between the germline ends. CDR1 and CDR2 (germline): DFQATT, SNEGSKA (reference sequence). The CDR3 spells CSANQYGPSQRYEQYF. The CDR3 DNA is TGCAGTGCTAACCAATACGGACCTTCCCAACGCTACGAGCAGTACTTC.

This clone was recorded a few times. The CDR3 DNA reads TGTGCCAGCAGCCAAACTATGACAGGGTCTTATGGCTACACCTTC. Translation: CASSQTMTGSYGYTF. The V gene is TRBV27, the J gene TRBJ1-2; 7 bases are a match to TRBD1. Germline values: CDR1 MNHEY, CDR2 SMNVEV (reference sequence). The CDR3 is 15 residues long. V gave up 6 bases and J gave up 5 bases; unmatched junction bases: 12.

The table lists this clone with many counts. V usage is TRBV10-3 and J usage is TRBJ1-5; D is uncertain. The length of the CDR3 is 13 residues. The germline V gene encodes CDR1 ENHRY and CDR2 SYGVKD. V was cut by 5 bases and J by 2 bases, with 7 bases left in between. The CDR3 loop reads CAISPDGNQPQHF. The CDR3 DNA is TGTGCCATCAGTCCCGACGGCAATCAGCCCCAGCATTTT.

V and J are TRBV20-1 and TRBJ2-7; TRBD1 agrees at 12 bases. V lost 1 base to trimming and J lost 4 bases; unmatched junction nucleotides: 5. Per the germline V gene, CDR1 is DFQATT and CDR2 is SNEGSKA (reference sequence). This CDR3 region has 15 residues. The CDR3: CSARGDRGRAYEQYF. The CDR3 region has the DNA TGCAGTGCTAGAGGGGACAGGGGGCGCGCTTACGAGCAGTACTTC.

The CDR3 reads CSDHGANYGYTF. DNA of the CDR3: TGCAGTGATCACGGCGCTAACTATGGCTACACCTTC. J is TRBJ1-2 and V is TRBV20-1; D unresolved. Trimming took off 7 bases at V and 0 bases at J, with 9 bases between the two ends. Per germline, CDR1 DFQATT and CDR2 SNEGSKA (reference sequence). The length of the CDR3 is 12 residues.

This clone was observed a single time. The CDR3 coding sequence is TGCAGTGCTAGGCGGGATGGCGGAAACACCATATATTTT. The encoded protein is CSARRDGGNTIYF. V gene TRBV20-1 combines with J gene TRBJ1-3; D not certain. V was cut by 3 bases and J by 4 bases, with 10 bases left in between. The germline V gene encodes CDR1 DFQATT and CDR2 SNEGSKA (reference sequence). The CDR3 extends over 13 amino acids.

This clone was detected only once. The rearrangement uses TRBV19 and TRBJ2-1; 8 bases agree with TRBD2. Germline V gives CDR1 LNHDA, CDR2 SQIVND (reference sequence). The J segment lost 5 bases and the V segment lost 6 bases, leaving 12 bases of the junction unmatched. The CDR3 runs to 16 residues. The CDR3: CASSRGPAGVDNEQFF. The CDR3 nucleotides read TGTGCCAGTAGCCGAGGGCCAGCGGGAGTCGACAATGAGCAGTTCTTC.

The V call is TRBV4-1, the J call TRBJ1-5; 8 bases are shared with TRBD1. The V gene's germline CDR1 is MGHRA and CDR2 YSYEKL. The CDR3 covers 17 residues. The ends lost 3 bases at V and 1 base at J; junction bases unmatched: 8. Written as DNA, the CDR3 is TGCGCCAGCAGCCAGGGGAGACAGGGGCTAAGCAATCAGCCCCAGCATTTT. This encodes CASSQGRQGLSNQPQHF.

The rearrangement uses TRBV20-1 and TRBJ1-2, with D uncertain. V was cut by 5 bases and J by 7 bases, with 14 bases left in between. Per germline, CDR1 DFQATT and CDR2 SNEGSKA (reference sequence). The CDR3 extends over 12 amino acids. CDR3 bases: TGCAGTGCTCCCGACATGTTCCCTGGCTACACCTTC. This translates into CSAPDMFPGYTF.

This clone was recorded at least ten times. The genes are TRBV19 and TRBJ2-5, with D perhaps matching TRBD1 (5 bases). Germline V CDR1 and CDR2: LNHDA, SQIVND (reference sequence). This CDR3 region has 16 residues. Trimming left V 5 bases short and J 7 bases short, with 23 bases between. CDR3 loop: CASSRNWGQPVWTQYF. CDR3 nucleotides: TGTGCCAGTAGTCGGAATTGGGGCCAGCCAGTATGGACCCAGTACTTC.

This clone was observed many times. The genes are TRBV7-2 and TRBJ2-3; D not certain. Germline loops: CDR1 SGHTA, CDR2 FQGNSA. The CDR3 has 14 residues. V was clipped by 5 bases and J by 7 bases, with 16 bases between them. This chain's CDR3 is CASSPPWGRNTQYF. DNA for the CDR3: TGTGCCAGCAGCCCACCATGGGGTCGGAATACGCAGTATTTT.

The rearrangement links TRBV30 to TRBJ1-4, with D tentatively TRBD1 (5 bases). CDR1 is GTSNPN and CDR2 is SVGIG in the germline V gene (reference sequence). The CDR3 is 14 residues long. Trimming cost V 8 bases and J 0 bases, with 13 bases left between them. Here the CDR3 reads CARLGPATNEKLFF. The CDR3 coding sequence is TGTGCCAGGTTGGGACCTGCAACTAATGAAAAACTGTTTTTT.

This clone was seen only once. The junction does not match germline at one end; this may be a read error. This chain connects TRBV6-1 to TRBJ1-1; D is unclear. The germline gives CDR1 MNHNS, CDR2 SASEGT. The CDR3 covers 16 residues. The CDR3 DNA reads as TGTGCCAGCAGTCCGCCCGGACTGTGCATGAACACTGAAGCGTTCTTT. It codes for CASSPPGLCMNTEAFF.

This clone came up a few times. Other DNA variants within this sample encode the same CDR3. This chain connects TRBV20-1 to TRBJ2-7; 9 bases fit TRBD1. The CDR3 sequence is 13 residues long. Germline V lookup: CDR1 DFQATT, CDR2 SNEGSKA (reference sequence). With V trimmed by 3 bases and J by 7 bases, 7 bases remained unmatched. This CDR3 is CSASRDRDREQYF. The CDR3 bases are TGCAGTGCTAGCCGGGACAGGGACCGAGAGCAGTACTTC.

The genes are TRBV11-2 and TRBJ2-2, with 11 bases identical to TRBD2. V shed 4 bases and J 4 bases; nucleotides not matched to a gene: 2. Germline CDR1 and CDR2: SGHAT and FQNNGV. This CDR3 region has 15 residues. The CDR3 coding sequence is TGTGCCAGCAGCTCCGGGACTAGCGGCACCGGGGAGCTGTTTTTT. It is translated as CASSSGTSGTGELFF.

The chain joins TRBV28 to TRBJ1-2, with D perhaps TRBD1 (5 bases). CDR1 and CDR2 from the germline V gene are MDHEN and SYDVKM. Deletions cut 2 bases from V and 0 bases from J, with 7 bases between. The CDR3 has 14 residues. This chain's CDR3 is CASSLGTTNYGYTF. In nucleotides, the CDR3 is TGTGCCAGCAGTTTAGGGACCACTAACTATGGCTACACCTTC.